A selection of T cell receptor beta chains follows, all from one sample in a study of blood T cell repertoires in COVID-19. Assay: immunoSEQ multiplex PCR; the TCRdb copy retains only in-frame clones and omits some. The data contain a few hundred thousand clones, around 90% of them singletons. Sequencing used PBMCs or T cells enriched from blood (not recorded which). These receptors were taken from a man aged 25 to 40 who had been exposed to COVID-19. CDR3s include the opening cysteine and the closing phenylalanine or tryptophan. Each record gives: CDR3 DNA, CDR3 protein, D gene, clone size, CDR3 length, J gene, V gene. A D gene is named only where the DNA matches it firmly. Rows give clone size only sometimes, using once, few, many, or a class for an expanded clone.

CDR3 DNA: TGCGCCAGCACTTCCGGGACAGGGGTCGAGCAGTACTTC; CDR3 protein: CASTSGTGVEQYF; D gene: TRBD1; clone size: once; CDR3 length: 13; J gene: TRBJ2-7; V gene: TRBV10-1
CDR3 DNA: TGCGCCAGCAGCTCAACAGGGGGCAGTGAGACCCAGTACTTC; CDR3 protein: CASSSTGGSETQYF; D gene: TRBD1; clone size: -; CDR3 length: 14; J gene: TRBJ2-5; V gene: TRBV5-1
CDR3 DNA: TGTGCCAGCACCGACGGAGGCTCCTATAATTCACCCCTCCACTTT; CDR3 protein: CASTDGGSYNSPLHF; D gene: -; clone size: -; CDR3 length: 15; J gene: TRBJ1-6; V gene: TRBV25-1
CDR3 DNA: TGTGCCAGCAGTCTCCCGAATTGGCCACGGGATGGCTACACCTTC; CDR3 protein: CASSLPNWPRDGYTF; D gene: -; clone size: once; CDR3 length: 15; J gene: TRBJ1-2; V gene: TRBV5-6
CDR3 DNA: TGTGCCAGCAGTGAAGGGGGCGGCTCTGGAAACACCATATATTTT; CDR3 protein: CASSEGGGSGNTIYF; D gene: -; clone size: -; CDR3 length: 15; J gene: TRBJ1-3; V gene: TRBV25-1
CDR3 DNA: TGTGCCATCAGTGAGTATAGCTACGAGCAGTACTTC; CDR3 protein: CAISEYSYEQYF; D gene: -; clone size: -; CDR3 length: 12; J gene: TRBJ2-7; V gene: TRBV10-3
CDR3 DNA: TGTGCCAGCAGCCAAGTGGCAGGGTTCAACTATGGCTACACCTTC; CDR3 protein: CASSQVAGFNYGYTF; D gene: -; clone size: -; CDR3 length: 15; J gene: TRBJ1-2; V gene: TRBV14
CDR3 DNA: TGTGCCAGCAGCCTCGTGTGGGGGGGAAACACTGAAGCTTTCTTT; CDR3 protein: CASSLVWGGNTEAFF; D gene: -; clone size: -; CDR3 length: 15; J gene: TRBJ1-1; V gene: TRBV4-2
CDR3 DNA: TGTGCCAGCAGCCAAGATCAGGGGTATGGTCGGATGAACACTGAAGCTTTCTTT; CDR3 protein: CASSQDQGYGRMNTEAFF; D gene: -; clone size: -; CDR3 length: 18; J gene: TRBJ1-1; V gene: TRBV4-2
CDR3 DNA: TGTGCCAGCAGCGCGGGGACAGGGTATAATTCACCCCTCCACTTT; CDR3 protein: CASSAGTGYNSPLHF; D gene: TRBD1; clone size: -; CDR3 length: 15; J gene: TRBJ1-6; V gene: TRBV9
CDR3 DNA: TGTGCCACCCCCGGGCCGACTAGCGGGGGGAGCTCCTACAATGAGCAGTTCTTC; CDR3 protein: CATPGPTSGGSSYNEQFF; D gene: TRBD2; clone size: -; CDR3 length: 18; J gene: TRBJ2-1; V gene: TRBV24-1
CDR3 DNA: TGTGCCAGCAGTTTATATTGGGAGGGCGTCTCTGAAGCTTTCTTT; CDR3 protein: CASSLYWEGVSEAFF; D gene: -; clone size: -; CDR3 length: 15; J gene: TRBJ1-1; V gene: TRBV27
CDR3 DNA: TGTGCCAGTAGTGTAACAGGGGGCGCGGGTAACTATGGCTACACCTTC; CDR3 protein: CASSVTGGAGNYGYTF; D gene: TRBD1; clone size: -; CDR3 length: 16; J gene: TRBJ1-2; V gene: TRBV19
CDR3 DNA: TGTGCCAGCAGCCGGTCGCGAGCGGGGATCACAGATACGCAGTATTTT; CDR3 protein: CASSRSRAGITDTQYF; D gene: TRBD2; clone size: -; CDR3 length: 16; J gene: TRBJ2-3; V gene: TRBV7-6
CDR3 DNA: TGCGCCAGCAGCAACGTAGCAGGGAATGAGCAGTTCTTC; CDR3 protein: CASSNVAGNEQFF; D gene: -; clone size: -; CDR3 length: 13; J gene: TRBJ2-1; V gene: TRBV5-1
CDR3 DNA: TGTGCCAGCAGCCAGACTAGCTTCACAGATACGCAGTATTTT; CDR3 protein: CASSQTSFTDTQYF; D gene: TRBD2; clone size: -; CDR3 length: 14; J gene: TRBJ2-3; V gene: TRBV14
CDR3 DNA: TGTGCCAGCAGTCGACAGGGGGCGCGGAGCAATCAGCCCCAGCATTTT; CDR3 protein: CASSRQGARSNQPQHF; D gene: TRBD1; clone size: once; CDR3 length: 16; J gene: TRBJ1-5; V gene: TRBV6-6
CDR3 DNA: TGTGCCAGCAGCTCGGACAGGGAGACTAATGAAAAACTGTTTTTT; CDR3 protein: CASSSDRETNEKLFF; D gene: TRBD1; clone size: -; CDR3 length: 15; J gene: TRBJ1-4; V gene: TRBV7-2
CDR3 DNA: TGTGCCAGCAGCCCCATGACAGGGTTCCAATTTGAGCAGTTCTTC; CDR3 protein: CASSPMTGFQFEQFF; D gene: TRBD1; clone size: once; CDR3 length: 15; J gene: TRBJ2-1; V gene: TRBV11-2
CDR3 DNA: TGTGCCAGCAGCTCATTAAGGGGGGGGTTGGGTTCCAGCTATGGCTACACCTTC; CDR3 protein: CASSSLRGGLGSSYGYTF; D gene: -; clone size: -; CDR3 length: 18; J gene: TRBJ1-2; V gene: TRBV11-2
CDR3 DNA: TGTGCCTGCGAGCTGAACACTGAAGCTTTCTTT; CDR3 protein: CACELNTEAFF; D gene: -; clone size: -; CDR3 length: 11; J gene: TRBJ1-1; V gene: TRBV30